Listed below are T cell receptor beta chains from one sample, sequenced in a study of blood T cell repertoires in COVID-19. Libraries were prepared by immunoSEQ multiplex PCR; TCRdb keeps only in-frame clonotypes and omits some of them. The table includes more than 200,000 clones, approximately 86% detected once. The source material was PBMCs or T cells enriched from blood (not recorded which). These receptors originate from a woman aged 50 to 65 who had recovered from COVID-19. Both conserved end residues are part of each CDR3. Fields, in order: CDR3 length, V gene, J gene, clone size, D gene, CDR3 protein, CDR3 DNA. The D gene is left open where the match is weak. Size tells how often a clone was seen (once, few, many) or the class of an expanded clone, and some rows leave it out.

11	TRBV27	TRBJ2-7	.	.	CASMSSYEQYF	TGTGCCAGCATGTCCAGCTACGAGCAGTACTTC
14	TRBV7-9	TRBJ2-3	once	TRBD1	CASSLDRYTDTQYF	TGTGCCAGCAGTTTGGACAGGTACACAGATACGCAGTATTTT
12	TRBV28	TRBJ2-7	.	TRBD1	CASRDRGFEQYF	TGTGCCAGCAGAGACAGGGGGTTCGAGCAGTACTTC
12	TRBV12-3/TRBV12-4	TRBJ1-1	.	.	CASSQQYTEAFF	TGTGCCAGCAGTCAACAATACACTGAAGCTTTCTTT
16	TRBV11-2	TRBJ1-1	.	.	CASSLARGGVYTEAFF	TGTGCCAGCAGCTTAGCGAGGGGGGGTGTGTACACTGAAGCTTTCTTT
14	TRBV4-3	TRBJ2-3	once	TRBD1	CASSPGSGTGVQYF	TGCGCCAGCAGCCCGGGATCCGGGACAGGCGTGCAGTATTTT
14	TRBV7-2	TRBJ1-5	.	.	CASSPRGTNQPQHF	TGTGCCAGCAGCCCTCGAGGGACAAATCAGCCCCAGCATTTT
14	TRBV5-1	TRBJ2-5	few	.	CASSLKGGQETQYF	TGCGCCAGCAGCTTGAAGGGGGGGCAAGAGACCCAGTACTTC
17	TRBV5-1	TRBJ2-3	once	TRBD2	CASSSPVGTSELDTQYF	TGCGCCAGCAGCTCCCCCGTTGGGACTAGCGAGTTAGATACGCAGTATTTT
16	TRBV7-8	TRBJ1-2	.	TRBD1	CASSSSGTGRGYGYTF	TGTGCCAGCAGCTCCTCCGGGACAGGGCGAGGCTATGGCTACACCTTC
12	TRBV7-3	TRBJ2-2	.	.	CASSLETGELFF	TGTGCCAGCAGCTTAGAGACCGGGGAGCTGTTTTTT
14	TRBV9	TRBJ1-3	once	.	CASSVGQGGNTIYF	TGTGCCAGCAGCGTAGGCCAGGGGGGAAACACCATATATTTT
14	TRBV19	TRBJ1-5	once	.	CASSKQELNQPQHF	TGTGCCAGTAGTAAGCAGGAACTTAATCAGCCCCAGCATTTT
14	TRBV19	TRBJ2-3	.	TRBD2	CATRTSVSTDTQYF	TGTGCCACCCGCACTAGCGTAAGCACAGATACGCAGTATTTT
17	TRBV2	TRBJ2-2	.	TRBD2	CASSVDGREGNTGELFF	TGTGCCAGCAGTGTGGATGGGCGGGAGGGGAACACCGGGGAGCTGTTTTTT
15	TRBV29-1	TRBJ1-5	few	TRBD1	CSVSDRASSNQPQHF	TGCAGCGTTTCTGACAGGGCTTCCAGCAATCAGCCCCAGCATTTT
13	TRBV5-4	TRBJ2-2	.	TRBD1	CASSAGGTGELFF	TGTGCCAGCAGCGCAGGGGGCACCGGGGAGCTGTTTTTT
14	TRBV28	TRBJ2-1	.	.	CASSLDQGVGEQFF	TGTGCCAGCAGCCTAGACCAAGGGGTGGGTGAGCAGTTCTTC
14	TRBV10-3	TRBJ1-3	.	.	CATGGGNSGNTIYF	TGTGCCACCGGGGGGGGGAACTCTGGAAACACCATATATTTT
14	TRBV2	TRBJ1-5	.	TRBD1	CASKRDRDNQPQHF	TGTGCCAGCAAGAGGGACAGGGACAATCAGCCCCAGCATTTT
16	TRBV28	TRBJ2-7	.	TRBD2	CASSRSGSGSGSEQYF	TGTGCCAGCAGCCGGAGCGGTAGCGGGAGTGGCTCCGAGCAGTACTTC
14	TRBV4-1	TRBJ2-1	.	TRBD2	CASTVGGRFDEQFF	TGCGCCAGCACAGTCGGCGGGAGATTCGATGAGCAGTTCTTC
15	TRBV7-9	TRBJ1-2	.	TRBD1	CASSPQQTGARGYTF	TGTGCCAGCAGCCCTCAACAGACAGGGGCGCGCGGCTACACCTTC
17	TRBV4-2	TRBJ1-1	once	TRBD1	CASSQATAGQGNTEAFF	TGTGCCAGCAGCCAAGCTACCGCGGGACAGGGGAACACTGAAGCTTTCTTT
16	TRBV11-2	TRBJ2-7	.	.	CASSRLSGMGSYEQYF	TGTGCCAGCAGCCGCCTCTCCGGGATGGGCTCCTACGAGCAGTACTTC
14	TRBV11-2	TRBJ1-1	.	.	CASSPGAANTEAFF	TGTGCCAGCAGCCCTGGTGCGGCAAACACTGAAGCTTTCTTT
15	TRBV27	TRBJ2-1	.	TRBD2	CASSPDRDYLNEQFF	TGTGCCAGCAGCCCAGACCGGGACTATTTGAATGAGCAGTTCTTC
17	TRBV7-8	TRBJ2-1	.	TRBD1	CASSLTGVQGWDNEQFF	TGTGCCAGCAGCTTGACAGGGGTACAAGGTTGGGACAATGAGCAGTTCTTC
14	TRBV28	TRBJ1-4	.	TRBD1	CASSSGTEGEKLFF	TGTGCCAGCAGCTCCGGGACAGAGGGCGAAAAACTGTTTTTT
15	TRBV5-6	TRBJ2-7	.	TRBD1	CASSSRTGASYEQYF	TGTGCCAGCAGCTCGCGGACAGGGGCGTCCTACGAGCAGTACTTC
13	TRBV18	TRBJ2-1	.	.	CASSPGQYNEQFF	TGTGCCAGCTCACCAGGGCAGTACAATGAGCAGTTCTTC
14	TRBV27	TRBJ1-5	.	.	CASSFTRGDQPQHF	TGTGCCAGCAGTTTTACCAGGGGCGATCAGCCCCAGCATTTT
17	TRBV11-2	TRBJ2-2	.	TRBD2	CASSSAGERESPGELFF	TGTGCCAGCAGCTCCGCCGGGGAGCGGGAGTCTCCCGGGGAGCTGTTTTTT
14	TRBV29-1	TRBJ1-1	.	.	CSVDGGHLNTEAFF	TGCAGCGTTGATGGGGGACATTTGAACACTGAAGCTTTCTTT
18	TRBV21-1	TRBJ1-5	.	.	CASSKKRGLDRLNQPQHF	TGTGCCAGCAGCAAAAAAAGGGGGTTGGACAGGCTAAATCAGCCCCAGCATTTT
12	TRBV28	TRBJ1-2	.	.	CASTSSILGYTF	TGTGCCAGCACTTCGAGTATTTTGGGCTACACCTTC
15	TRBV3-1/TRBV3-2	TRBJ1-1	.	TRBD1	CASSLRDRGNTEAFF	TGTGCCAGCAGCCTCCGAGACAGGGGGAACACTGAAGCTTTCTTT
13	TRBV12-3/TRBV12-4	TRBJ1-4	.	.	CASMRRLNEKLFF	TGTGCCAGCATGCGGCGGCTTAATGAAAAACTGTTTTTT
15	TRBV14	TRBJ1-6	.	.	CASSQVQGRNSPLHF	TGTGCCAGCAGCCAAGTTCAGGGAAGAAATTCACCCCTCCACTTT
16	TRBV28	TRBJ2-7	.	TRBD2	CASSSLAENSPYEQYF	TGTGCCAGCAGTTCTCTAGCGGAAAACTCGCCCTACGAGCAGTACTTC
16	TRBV5-4	TRBJ2-7	.	TRBD1	CASSWGPGQPTREQYF	TGTGCCAGCAGCTGGGGCCCGGGACAGCCGACTCGGGAGCAGTACTTC